This T cell receptor (beta chain) stems from a study of T cell responses to AZD1222 COVID-19 vaccine. General observations from the study: There were vaccine-associated CD4 TCRs across spike, dominant at 160-218 and 743-854.

The CDR3 runs 15 residues. The germline V gene encodes CDR1 LGHNT and CDR2 FRNRAP. Trimming at V came to 6 bases and at J to 0 bases, leaving 7 bases not matched to a gene. This clone was found once. Its antigen remains unidentified. Libraries were prepared by immunoSEQ multiplex PCR; TCRdb keeps only in-frame clonotypes and omits some of them. The table has almost 80,000 clones, about 90% seen once. Specimen: peripheral blood, collected on day 0 of AZD1222 vaccination. The genes are TRBV12-5 and TRBJ1-1, with 7 positions matching TRBD1. The clonotype comes from an adult in good health. CDR3 residues: CASGSIGGVNTEAFF. The CDR3 nucleotides read TGTGCTAGTGGCTCTATAGGGGGCGTGAACACTGAAGCTTTCTTT.